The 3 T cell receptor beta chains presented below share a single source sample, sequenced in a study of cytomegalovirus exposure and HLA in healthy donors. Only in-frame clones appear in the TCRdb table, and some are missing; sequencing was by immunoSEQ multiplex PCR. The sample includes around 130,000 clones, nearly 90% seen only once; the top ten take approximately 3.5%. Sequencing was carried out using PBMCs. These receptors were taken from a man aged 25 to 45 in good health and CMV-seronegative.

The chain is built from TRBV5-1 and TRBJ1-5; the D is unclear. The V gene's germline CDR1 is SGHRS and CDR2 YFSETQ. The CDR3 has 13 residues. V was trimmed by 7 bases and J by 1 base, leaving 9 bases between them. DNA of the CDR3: TGCGCCAGCCGGGAAGGAAGCAATCAGCCCCAGCATTTT. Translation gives CASREGSNQPQHF. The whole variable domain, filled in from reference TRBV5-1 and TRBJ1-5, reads KAGVTQTPRYLIKTRGQQVTLSCSPISGHRSVSWYQQTPGQGLQFLFEYFSETQRNKGNFPGRFSGRQFSNSRSEMNVSTLELGDSALYLCASREGSNQPQHFGDGTRLSIL.

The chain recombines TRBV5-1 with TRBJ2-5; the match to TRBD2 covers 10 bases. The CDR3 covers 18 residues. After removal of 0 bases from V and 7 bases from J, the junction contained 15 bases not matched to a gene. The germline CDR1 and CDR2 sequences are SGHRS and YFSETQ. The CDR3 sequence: CASSLDRAGGSFYGTQYF. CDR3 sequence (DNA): TGCGCCAGCAGCTTGGATCGAGCGGGGGGGAGTTTCTATGGGACCCAGTACTTC. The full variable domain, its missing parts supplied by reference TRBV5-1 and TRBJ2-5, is KAGVTQTPRYLIKTRGQQVTLSCSPISGHRSVSWYQQTPGQGLQFLFEYFSETQRNKGNFPGRFSGRQFSNSRSEMNVSTLELGDSALYLCASSLDRAGGSFYGTQYFGPGTRLLVL.

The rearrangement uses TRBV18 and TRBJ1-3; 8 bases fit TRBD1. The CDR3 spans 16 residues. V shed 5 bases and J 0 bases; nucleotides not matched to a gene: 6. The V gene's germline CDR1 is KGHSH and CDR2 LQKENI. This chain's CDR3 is CASSTDRGDSGNTIYF. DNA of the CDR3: TGTGCCAGCTCAACTGACAGGGGCGACTCTGGAAACACCATATATTTT. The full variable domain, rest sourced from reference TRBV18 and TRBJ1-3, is NAGVMQNPRHLVRRRGQEARLRCSPMKGHSHVYWYRQLPEEGLKFMVYLQKENIIDESGMPKERFSAEFPKEGPSILRIQQVVRGDSAAYFCASSTDRGDSGNTIYFGEGSWLTVV.